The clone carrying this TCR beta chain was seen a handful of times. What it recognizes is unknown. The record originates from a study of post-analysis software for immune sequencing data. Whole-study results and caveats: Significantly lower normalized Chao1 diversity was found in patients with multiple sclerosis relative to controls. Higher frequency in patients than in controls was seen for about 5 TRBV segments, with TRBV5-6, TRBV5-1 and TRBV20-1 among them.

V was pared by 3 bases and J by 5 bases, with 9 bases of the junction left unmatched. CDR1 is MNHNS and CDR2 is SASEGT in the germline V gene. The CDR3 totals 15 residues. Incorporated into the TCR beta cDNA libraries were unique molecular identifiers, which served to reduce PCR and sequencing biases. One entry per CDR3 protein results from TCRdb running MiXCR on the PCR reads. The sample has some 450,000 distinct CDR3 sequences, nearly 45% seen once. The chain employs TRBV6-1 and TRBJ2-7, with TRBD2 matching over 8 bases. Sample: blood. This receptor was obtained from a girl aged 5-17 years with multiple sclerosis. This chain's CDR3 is CASSDTGTRRDEQYF. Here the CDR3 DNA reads TGTGCCAGCAGTGATACCGGGACTAGGCGAGACGAGCAGTACTTC.